This TCR beta chain emerged from a study of blood T cell repertoires in COVID-19. The table came from immunoSEQ multiplex PCR; TCRdb's copy has only in-frame clones and leaves some out. The profile covers around 700,000 clones, with over 80% appearing a single time and over 0.2% taken by the ten largest. The CDR3 is made up of 11 amino acids. The V gene's germline CDR1 is SGHRS and CDR2 YFSETQ. Trimming left V 10 bases short and J 7 bases short, with 14 bases between. V gene TRBV5-1 combines with J gene TRBJ1-2, with a tentative D call TRBD1 (5 bases). Sequencing was performed on peripheral blood. This receptor was taken from a young woman with acute or convalescent COVID-19. The CDR3 loop is CAHKMGPGYTF. CDR3 nucleotides: TGCGCCCATAAGATGGGGCCTGGCTACACCTTC.